The 6 T cell receptor beta chains listed next were all sequenced from one sample in a study of brain T cells in children with intractable seizures. Data came from immunoSEQ multiplex PCR; TCRdb stores just in-frame clones and leaves some out. The data hold roughly 120,000 clones, with 90% to 95% observed a single time. Sequenced material: peripheral blood, taken at surgery. The receptors derive from a boy under two years old with hemimegalencephaly and intractable seizures.

V and J are TRBV11-2 and TRBJ2-7; D uncertain. The CDR3 sequence is 14 residues long. Germline lookup yields CDR1 SGHAT and CDR2 FQNNGV. Trimming shortened V by 1 base and J by 2 bases, and 9 bases separated the two germline ends. Written as DNA, the CDR3 is TGTGCCAGCAGCTTAGGACACGTTACCTACGAGCAGTACTTC. Translated: CASSLGHVTYEQYF. Full variable domain (outside the CDR3, taken from reference TRBV11-2 and TRBJ2-7): EAGVAQSPRYKIIEKRQSVAFWCNPISGHATLYWYQQILGQGPKLLIQFQNNGVVDDSQLPKDRFSAERLKGVDSTLKIQPAKLEDSAVYLCASSLGHVTYEQYFGPGTRLTVT.

The V call is TRBV28, the J call TRBJ1-1; TRBD1 is a possible D gene (5 bases). The V end was cut by 5 bases, the J end by 4 bases, with 11 bases between. The CDR3 has 13 amino acids. Germline CDR1 is MDHEN and CDR2 is SYDVKM. The CDR3 DNA sequence: TGTGCCAGCAGTATACCGGGACCCACTGAAGCTTTCTTT. As protein: CASSIPGPTEAFF.

The V gene is TRBV18, the J gene TRBJ1-5; no clear D. CDR3 length: 13 amino acids. Between the trimmed V and J ends, which lost 3 bases and 6 bases, there was a span of 9 bases. Per the germline V gene, CDR1 is KGHSH and CDR2 is LQKENI. The CDR3 DNA is TGTGCCAGCTCACCGTCCAGTGTTCAGCCCCAGCATTTT. It specifies CASSPSSVQPQHF.

The chain is built from TRBV29-1 and TRBJ1-4; D is uncertain. V was pared by 7 bases and J by 8 bases, with 14 bases between. Germline V gene lookup returns CDR1 SQVTM and CDR2 ANQGSEA. The CDR3 spans 12 residues. The CDR3 sequence is CSAMTRGEKLFF. For the CDR3, the DNA is TGCAGCGCCATGACCCGGGGAGAAAAACTGTTTTTT.

The chain combines TRBV7-3 with TRBJ2-5; 8 nucleotides align to TRBD1. Germline lookup yields CDR1 SGHTA and CDR2 FQGTGA. After removal of 1 base from V and 4 bases from J, the junction contained 5 bases not matched to a gene. This CDR3 is built from 15 residues. The CDR3 sequence is CASSLRQGRGETQYF. CDR3 nucleotides: TGTGCCAGCAGCTTAAGACAGGGGCGGGGAGAGACCCAGTACTTC.

In nucleotides, the CDR3 is TGTGCCAGCAGTGTCCTTAGCGGCGCCTCTGGAAACACCATATATTTT. This sequence encodes CASSVLSGASGNTIYF. The rearrangement links TRBV28 to TRBJ1-3; D call uncertain. The CDR3 consists of 16 residues. In germline, CDR1 is MDHEN, CDR2 SYDVKM. Trimming took off 5 bases at V and 0 bases at J, with 14 bases between the two ends.